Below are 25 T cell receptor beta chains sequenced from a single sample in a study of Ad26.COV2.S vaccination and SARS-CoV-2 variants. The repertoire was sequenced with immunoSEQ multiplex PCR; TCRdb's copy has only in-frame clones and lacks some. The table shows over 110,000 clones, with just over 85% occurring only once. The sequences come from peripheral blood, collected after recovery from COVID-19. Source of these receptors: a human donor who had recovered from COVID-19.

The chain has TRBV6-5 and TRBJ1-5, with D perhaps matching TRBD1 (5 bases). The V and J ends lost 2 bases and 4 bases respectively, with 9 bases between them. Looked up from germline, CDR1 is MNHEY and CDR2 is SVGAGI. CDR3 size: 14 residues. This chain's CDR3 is CASSYDSTNQPQHF. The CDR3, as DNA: TGTGCCAGCAGTTACGACAGCACTAATCAGCCCCAGCATTTT.

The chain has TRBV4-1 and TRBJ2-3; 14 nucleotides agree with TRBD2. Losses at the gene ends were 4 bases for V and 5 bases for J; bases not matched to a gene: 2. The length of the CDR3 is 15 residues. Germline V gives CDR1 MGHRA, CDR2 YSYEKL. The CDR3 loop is CASSLGTSGGDTQYF. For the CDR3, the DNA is TGCGCCAGCAGCCTCGGGACTAGCGGGGGAGATACGCAGTATTTT.

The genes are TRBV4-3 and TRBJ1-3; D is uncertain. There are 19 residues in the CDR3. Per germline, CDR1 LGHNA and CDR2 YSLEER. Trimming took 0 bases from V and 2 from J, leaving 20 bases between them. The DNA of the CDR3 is TGCGCCAGCAGCCAAGAAGGAACGGTCGGAGGGATTACTGGAAACACCATATATTTT. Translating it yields CASSQEGTVGGITGNTIYF.

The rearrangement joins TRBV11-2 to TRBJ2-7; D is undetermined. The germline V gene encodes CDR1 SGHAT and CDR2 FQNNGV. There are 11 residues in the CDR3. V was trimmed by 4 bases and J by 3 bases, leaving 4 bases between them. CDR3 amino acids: CASSSSYEQYF. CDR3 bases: TGTGCCAGCAGCTCCAGCTACGAGCAGTACTTC.

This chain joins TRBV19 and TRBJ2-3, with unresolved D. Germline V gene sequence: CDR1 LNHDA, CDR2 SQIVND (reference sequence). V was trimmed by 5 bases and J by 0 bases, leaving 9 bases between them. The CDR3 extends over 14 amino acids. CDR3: CASSPTSSTDTQYF. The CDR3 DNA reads TGTGCCAGTAGTCCTACATCTAGCACAGATACGCAGTATTTT.

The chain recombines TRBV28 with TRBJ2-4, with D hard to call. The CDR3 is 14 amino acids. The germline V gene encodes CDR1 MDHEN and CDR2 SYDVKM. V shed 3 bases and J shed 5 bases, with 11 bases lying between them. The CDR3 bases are TGTGCCAGCAGTTTCGTTTACGGACAAAACATTCAGTACTTC. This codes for CASSFVYGQNIQYF. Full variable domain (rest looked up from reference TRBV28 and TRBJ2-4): DVKVTQSSRYLVKRTGEKVFLECVQDMDHENMFWYRQDPGLGLRLIYFSYDVKMKEKGDIPEGYSVSREKKERFSLILESASTNQTSMYLCASSFVYGQNIQYFGAGTRLSVL.

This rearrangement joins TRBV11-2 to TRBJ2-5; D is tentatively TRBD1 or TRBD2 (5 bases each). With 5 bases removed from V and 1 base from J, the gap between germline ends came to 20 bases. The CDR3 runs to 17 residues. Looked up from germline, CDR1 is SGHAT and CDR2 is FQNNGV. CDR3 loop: CASSPGALGDFQETQYF. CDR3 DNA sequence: TGTGCCAGCAGCCCAGGAGCCTTGGGGGATTTCCAAGAGACCCAGTACTTC.

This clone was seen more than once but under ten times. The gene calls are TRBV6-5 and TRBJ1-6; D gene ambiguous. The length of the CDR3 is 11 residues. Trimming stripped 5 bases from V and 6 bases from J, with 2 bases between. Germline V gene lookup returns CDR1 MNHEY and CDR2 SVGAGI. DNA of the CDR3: TGTGCCAGCAGTCTTAATTCACCCCTCCACTTT. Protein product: CASSLNSPLHF.

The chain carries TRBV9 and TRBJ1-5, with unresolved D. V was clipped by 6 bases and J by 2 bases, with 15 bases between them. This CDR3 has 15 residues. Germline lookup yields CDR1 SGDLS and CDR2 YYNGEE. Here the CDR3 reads CASNPRCVGNQPQHF. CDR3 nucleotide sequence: TGTGCCAGCAACCCTAGGTGTGTCGGCAATCAGCCCCAGCATTTT.

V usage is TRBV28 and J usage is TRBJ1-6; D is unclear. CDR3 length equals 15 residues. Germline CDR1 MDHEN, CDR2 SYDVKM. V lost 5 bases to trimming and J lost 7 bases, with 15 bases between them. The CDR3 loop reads CASSLRGPRNSPLHF. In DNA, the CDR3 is TGTGCCAGCAGTCTGCGGGGTCCCAGAAATTCACCCCTCCACTTT.

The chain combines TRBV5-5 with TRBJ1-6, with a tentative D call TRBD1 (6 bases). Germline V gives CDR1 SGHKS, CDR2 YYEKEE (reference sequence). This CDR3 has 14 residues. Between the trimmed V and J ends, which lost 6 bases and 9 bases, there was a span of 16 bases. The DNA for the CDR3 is TGTGCCAGCACCTCACAGGGTGAGGGTTCACCCCTCCACTTT. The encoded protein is CASTSQGEGSPLHF.

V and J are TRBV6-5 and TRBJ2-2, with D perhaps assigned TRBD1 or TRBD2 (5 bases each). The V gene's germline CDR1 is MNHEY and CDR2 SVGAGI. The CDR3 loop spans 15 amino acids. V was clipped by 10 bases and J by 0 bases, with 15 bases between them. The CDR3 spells CAIRGTQSNTGELFF. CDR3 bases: TGTGCCATCAGAGGGACCCAGTCGAACACCGGGGAGCTGTTTTTT.

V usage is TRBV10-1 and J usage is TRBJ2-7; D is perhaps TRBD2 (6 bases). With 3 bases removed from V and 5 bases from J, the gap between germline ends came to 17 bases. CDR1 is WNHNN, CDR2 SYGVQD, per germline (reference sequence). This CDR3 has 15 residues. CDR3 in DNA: TGCGCCAGCAGTGAAGTTGCGGGGAGATTTGACGAGCAGTACTTC. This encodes CASSEVAGRFDEQYF.

CDR3 in amino acids: CASSHRTGQSTDTQYF. The CDR3 DNA reads TGTGCCAGCAGCCACCGGACAGGCCAAAGCACAGATACGCAGTATTTT. The rearrangement links TRBV9 to TRBJ2-3, with 7 bases lining up with TRBD1. V was clipped by 4 bases and J by 0 bases; unmatched bases: 8. CDR1 is SGDLS, CDR2 YYNGEE, per germline. CDR3 length: 16 amino acids.

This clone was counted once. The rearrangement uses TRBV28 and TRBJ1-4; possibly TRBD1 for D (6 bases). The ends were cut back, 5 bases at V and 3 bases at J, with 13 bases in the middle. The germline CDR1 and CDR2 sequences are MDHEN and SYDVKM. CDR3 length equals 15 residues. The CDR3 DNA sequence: TGTGCCAGCAGTCACCCAGGGGCTGCTAATGAAAAACTGTTTTTT. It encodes CASSHPGAANEKLFF.

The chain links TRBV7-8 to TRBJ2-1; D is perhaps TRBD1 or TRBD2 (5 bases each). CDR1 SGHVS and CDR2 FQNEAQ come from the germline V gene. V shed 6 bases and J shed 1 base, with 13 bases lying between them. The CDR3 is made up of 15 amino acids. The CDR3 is CASSRRDGSYNEQFF. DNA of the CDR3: TGTGCCAGCAGTCGCCGGGACGGGTCCTACAATGAGCAGTTCTTC.

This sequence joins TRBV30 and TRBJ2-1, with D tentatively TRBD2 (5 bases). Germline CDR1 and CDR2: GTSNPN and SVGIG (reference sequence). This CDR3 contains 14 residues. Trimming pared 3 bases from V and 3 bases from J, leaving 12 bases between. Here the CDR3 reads CAWRSLGVYNEQFF. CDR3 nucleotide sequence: TGTGCCTGGAGGAGCCTCGGGGTCTACAATGAGCAGTTCTTC.

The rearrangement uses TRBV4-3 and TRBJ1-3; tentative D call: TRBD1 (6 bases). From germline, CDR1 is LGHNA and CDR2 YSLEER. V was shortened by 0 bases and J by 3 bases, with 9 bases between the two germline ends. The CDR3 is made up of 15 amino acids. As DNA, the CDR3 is TGCGCCAGCAGCCAAGAACAGGGCGGTGGAAACACCATATATTTT. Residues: CASSQEQGGGNTIYF.

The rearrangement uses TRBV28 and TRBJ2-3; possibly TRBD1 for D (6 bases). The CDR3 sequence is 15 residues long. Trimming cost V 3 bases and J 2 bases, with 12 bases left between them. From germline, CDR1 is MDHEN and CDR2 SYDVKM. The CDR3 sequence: CASSFRTEITDTQYF. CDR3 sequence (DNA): TGTGCCAGCAGTTTCCGGACAGAAATCACAGATACGCAGTATTTT. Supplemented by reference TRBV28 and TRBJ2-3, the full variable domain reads DVKVTQSSRYLVKRTGEKVFLECVQDMDHENMFWYRQDPGLGLRLIYFSYDVKMKEKGDIPEGYSVSREKKERFSLILESASTNQTSMYLCASSFRTEITDTQYFGPGTRLTVL.

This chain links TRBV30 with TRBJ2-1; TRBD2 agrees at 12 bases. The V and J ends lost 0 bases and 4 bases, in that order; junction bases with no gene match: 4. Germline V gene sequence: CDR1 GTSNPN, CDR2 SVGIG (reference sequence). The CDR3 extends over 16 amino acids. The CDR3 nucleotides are TGTGCCTGGAGTGTAACCCTAGCGGGGGGGTACAATGAGCAGTTCTTC. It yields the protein CAWSVTLAGGYNEQFF.

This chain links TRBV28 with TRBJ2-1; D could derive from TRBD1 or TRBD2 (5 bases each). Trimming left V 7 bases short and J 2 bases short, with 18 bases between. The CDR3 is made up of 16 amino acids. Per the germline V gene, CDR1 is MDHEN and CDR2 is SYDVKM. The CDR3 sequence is CASNPPGKGTYNEQFF. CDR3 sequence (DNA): TGTGCCAGCAATCCTCCCGGGAAGGGGACCTACAATGAGCAGTTCTTC.

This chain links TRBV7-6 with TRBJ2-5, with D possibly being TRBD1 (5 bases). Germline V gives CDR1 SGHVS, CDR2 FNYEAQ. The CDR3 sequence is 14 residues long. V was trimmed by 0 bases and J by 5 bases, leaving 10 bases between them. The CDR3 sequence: CASSLAGAEETQYF. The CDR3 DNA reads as TGTGCCAGCAGCTTAGCAGGGGCTGAGGAGACCCAGTACTTC.

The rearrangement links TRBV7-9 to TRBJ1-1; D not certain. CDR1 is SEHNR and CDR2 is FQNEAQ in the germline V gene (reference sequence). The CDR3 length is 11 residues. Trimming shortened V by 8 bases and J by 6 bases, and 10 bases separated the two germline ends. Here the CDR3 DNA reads TGTGCCAGCGGGAGAGGGTCTGAAGCTTTCTTT. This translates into CASGRGSEAFF.

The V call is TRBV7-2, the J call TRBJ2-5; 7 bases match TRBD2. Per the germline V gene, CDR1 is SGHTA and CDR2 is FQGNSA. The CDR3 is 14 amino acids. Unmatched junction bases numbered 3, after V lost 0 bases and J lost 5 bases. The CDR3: CASSLAGRDETQYF. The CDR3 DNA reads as TGTGCCAGCAGCTTAGCGGGGAGGGACGAGACCCAGTACTTC. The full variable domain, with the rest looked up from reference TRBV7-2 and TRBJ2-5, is GAGVSQSPSNKVTEKGKDVELRCDPISGHTALYWYRQSLGQGLEFLIYFQGNSAPDKSGLPSDRFSAERTGGSVSTLTIQRTQQEDSAVYLCASSLAGRDETQYFGPGTRLLVL.

The CDR3 is CASSRGGYQETQYF. The CDR3 region has the DNA TGTGCCAGCAGCCGAGGCGGGTACCAAGAGACCCAGTACTTC. The V gene is TRBV7-9, the J gene TRBJ2-5; a possible D gene is TRBD2 (5 bases). The CDR3 length is 14 residues. The germline V gene encodes CDR1 SEHNR and CDR2 FQNEAQ (reference sequence). Trimming removed 5 bases at V and 0 bases at J, with 10 bases between.